Following are 13 T cell receptor beta chains from one sample sequenced in a study of blood T cell repertoires in COVID-19. Repertoires were generated with immunoSEQ multiplex PCR, while TCRdb's copy carries only in-frame clones and drops some. The repertoire consists of about 140,000 clones, with 80% to 85% occurring once and the leading ten covering 3% to 4.5%. Input material: peripheral blood. Receptors were obtained from an older woman with acute or convalescent COVID-19.

This clone has more than one count but fewer than ten. This chain joins TRBV6-5 and TRBJ1-2, with D tentatively TRBD1 (5 bases). With 6 bases removed from V and 4 bases from J, the gap between germline ends came to 9 bases. This CDR3 comprises 12 residues. CDR1 and CDR2 (germline): MNHEY, SVGAGI. The CDR3 DNA reads TGTGCCAGCAGACAGGAAATCTATGGCTACACCTTC. It yields the protein CASRQEIYGYTF.

V and J are TRBV2 and TRBJ1-4, with no clear D. CDR1 SNHLY and CDR2 FYNNEI come from the germline V gene. The CDR3 spans 15 residues. The V and J ends lost 6 bases and 5 bases respectively, with 16 bases between them. This CDR3 reads CASSATEASNEKLFF. The DNA for the CDR3 is TGTGCCAGCAGCGCCACGGAGGCCTCAAATGAAAAACTGTTTTTT.

This clone has a single count. The chain has TRBV25-1 and TRBJ2-7, with 10 nucleotides matching TRBD1. CDR3 length: 14 residues. V lost 4 bases and J lost 3; bases outside the gene matches: 3. Germline CDR1 and CDR2: MGHDK and SYGVNS. In DNA form, the CDR3 reads TGTGCCAGCAGTGGGGACAGGGGAGGCTACGAGCAGTACTTC. Amino acid sequence: CASSGDRGGYEQYF.

This chain uses TRBV10-2 with TRBJ2-1; TRBD1 agrees at 11 bases. The CDR3 has 15 amino acids. Germline V gene lookup returns CDR1 WSHSY and CDR2 SAAADI. Trimming at V came to 6 bases and at J to 4 bases, leaving 5 bases not matched to a gene. The CDR3 sequence: CASRTGTGGYNEQFF. The CDR3 DNA is TGCGCCAGCAGGACCGGGACAGGGGGGTACAATGAGCAGTTCTTC.

This clone was counted once. The chain has TRBV27 and TRBJ2-1; TRBD2 might be the D (6 bases). The V and J ends lost 6 bases and 3 bases respectively, with 9 bases between them. The CDR3 has 13 amino acids. Germline values: CDR1 MNHEY, CDR2 SMNVEV (reference sequence). DNA for the CDR3: TGTGCCAGCAGGCAAGCGGGCTACAATGAGCAGTTCTTC. Translating it yields CASRQAGYNEQFF.

The chain carries TRBV6-2 or TRBV6-3 and TRBJ1-1; 8 nucleotides match TRBD1. This CDR3 is 18 amino acids long. Germline V gives CDR1 MNHEY, CDR2 SVGEGT. V lost 2 bases and J lost 0; bases outside the gene matches: 11. The CDR3 DNA reads as TGTGCCAGCAGTTACGATGGACAGGGATGGCGTTTGAACACTGAAGCTTTCTTT. Amino acid sequence: CASSYDGQGWRLNTEAFF.

This clone was counted at least ten times. The chain combines TRBV28 with TRBJ2-2; 9 bases map to TRBD2. Germline V lookup: CDR1 MDHEN, CDR2 SYDVKM. The CDR3 extends over 15 amino acids. V gave up 5 bases and J gave up 6 bases; unmatched junction bases: 7. The CDR3 DNA reads as TGTGCCAGCAGTCCATTGATAGCGGGAGCCGGGGAGCTGTTTTTT. This codes for CASSPLIAGAGELFF.

The rearrangement links TRBV7-9 to TRBJ2-7; unclear D gene. This CDR3 has 11 amino acids. Germline CDR1 and CDR2: SEHNR and FQNEAQ (reference sequence). Trimming took 2 bases from V and 5 from J, leaving 4 bases between them. Written as DNA, the CDR3 is TGTGCCAGCAGCTTATTCGACGAGCAGTACTTC. It translates to CASSLFDEQYF.

This clone was counted a single time. The chain couples TRBV12-3 or TRBV12-4 to TRBJ1-5; tentatively, D is TRBD1 (5 bases). This CDR3 contains 13 residues. The germline V and J ends were trimmed by 6 bases and 7 bases, with 13 bases remaining between them. CDR3 DNA sequence: TGTGCCAGCAGCCCTGGGGGGTTCCAGCCCCAGCATTTT. This gives the protein CASSPGGFQPQHF.

Turning to this clone: At the DNA level, this CDR3 is encoded by other sequences in the same sample as well. The rearrangement links TRBV3-1 (or the pseudogene TRBV3-2) to TRBJ1-3; no firm D call. The CDR3 sequence is 14 residues long. The germline gives CDR1 LGHDT, CDR2 YNNKEL (reference sequence). Trimming cost V 4 bases and J 4 bases, with 11 bases left between them. The CDR3 DNA follows: TGTGCCAGCAGCCCGACGGGTGACGGAAACACCATATATTTT. Its protein is CASSPTGDGNTIYF.

This clone was recorded a few times. The chain is built from TRBV5-1 and TRBJ1-5; D call uncertain. The CDR3 covers 15 residues. The germline CDR1 and CDR2 sequences are SGHRS and YFSETQ. V lost 0 bases and J lost 4, with 11 bases in between. In DNA form, the CDR3 reads TGCGCCAGCAGCTTGGACGGGAGTTTAAATCAGCCCCAGCATTTT. Translation: CASSLDGSLNQPQHF.

This clone was counted a few times. The chain recombines TRBV27 with TRBJ2-2, with 7 bases that match TRBD2. Trimming took 5 bases from V and 6 from J; bases not matched to a gene: 6. The germline CDR1 and CDR2 sequences are MNHEY and SMNVEV (reference sequence). The CDR3 runs to 14 residues. Written as DNA, the CDR3 is TGTGCCAGCAGTCCCCTAGCGGCCCCCGGGGAGCTGTTTTTT. Its protein is CASSPLAAPGELFF.

This clone was observed once. The CDR3 DNA is TGTGCCAGCAGCCCCGGACTAGCGACGAGCTCCTACGAGCAGTACTTC. It encodes CASSPGLATSSYEQYF. This rearrangement joins TRBV7-2 to TRBJ2-7; 9 bases are a match to TRBD2. Germline CDR1 SGHTA, CDR2 FQGNSA. V lost 5 bases, J lost 0 bases, and 8 bases stayed unmatched. The CDR3 consists of 16 residues.